These 25 T cell receptor beta chains were sequenced from one sample in a study of shared clonotypes between healthy human individuals. Generated by immunoSEQ multiplex PCR, the TCRdb table keeps only in-frame clones and is missing some. The sample shows 450,000 to 600,000 clones, 70% to 85% of them seen only once. The sample consisted of PBMCs. These receptors came from a woman aged 40 to 55 in good health. Some clones in this sample may be carry-over from other donors' samples.

The rearrangement joins TRBV5-1 to TRBJ2-6, with D possibly being TRBD1 or TRBD2 (5 bases each). Germline loops: CDR1 SGHRS, CDR2 YFSETQ. Trimming stripped 4 bases from V and 1 base from J, with 12 bases between. The CDR3 runs to 16 residues. The CDR3 loop reads CASSPGRASGANVLTF. The CDR3 bases are TGCGCCAGCAGCCCGGGGCGAGCTTCTGGGGCCAACGTCCTGACTTTC.

J is TRBJ1-5 and V is TRBV27, with 8 bases that match TRBD1. This CDR3 contains 15 residues. Germline V CDR1 and CDR2: MNHEY, SMNVEV (reference sequence). V shed 6 bases, J shed 5 bases, and the junction held 9 bases outside the gene matches. In DNA form, the CDR3 reads TGTGCCAGCAGAAAACAGGGGGGCGCCCATCAGCCCCAGCATTTT. It encodes CASRKQGGAHQPQHF.

The genes are TRBV7-6 and TRBJ2-1, with TRBD2 matching 9 bases. The V and J ends lost 5 bases and 6 bases, in that order; junction bases with no gene match: 14. This CDR3 spans 17 amino acids. Germline V gives CDR1 SGHVS, CDR2 FNYEAQ. The CDR3 region has the DNA TGTGCCAGCAGCCCCAGGACTTGGGCGGGAGGGATCAATGAGCAGTTCTTC. It specifies CASSPRTWAGGINEQFF.

This clone came up once. V usage is TRBV6-5 and J usage is TRBJ2-7; 14 positions agree with TRBD2. The CDR3 has 16 residues. CDR1 and CDR2 from the germline V gene are MNHEY and SVGAGI. Unmatched junction bases numbered 8, after V lost 4 bases and J lost 6 bases. This CDR3 is CASSSWTSGRPGEQYF. In DNA, the CDR3 is TGTGCCAGCAGTTCCTGGACTAGCGGGAGGCCGGGCGAGCAGTACTTC.

The V and J genes are TRBV7-3 and TRBJ2-2; D gene ambiguous. From germline, CDR1 is SGHTA and CDR2 FQGTGA. The germline V and J ends were trimmed by 2 bases and 1 base, with 5 bases remaining between them. The CDR3 is 14 residues long. The CDR3 coding sequence is TGTGCCAGCAGCTTAGACCTGAACACCGGGGAGCTGTTTTTT. Its translation: CASSLDLNTGELFF.

This clone was seen just once. The J gene is TRBJ2-1, the V gene TRBV5-4; TRBD2 matches at 10 bases. Germline CDR1 reads SGHNT; CDR2 reads YYREEE (reference sequence). The J segment lost 8 bases and the V segment lost 1 base, leaving 9 bases of the junction unmatched. The CDR3 runs 16 residues. The CDR3 here is CASSLSSGSNLYEQFF. CDR3 DNA: TGTGCCAGCAGCTTGTCTAGCGGGAGTAATTTATATGAGCAGTTCTTC. The variable domain in full, with the rest retrieved from reference TRBV5-4 and TRBJ2-1, is ETGVTQSPTHLIKTRGQQVTLRCSSQSGHNTVSWYQQALGQGPQFIFQYYREEENGRGNFPPRFSGLQFPNYSSELNVNALELDDSALYLCASSLSSGSNLYEQFFGPGTRLTVL.

The V and J genes are TRBV11-2 and TRBJ2-5, with D possibly called TRBD1 or TRBD2 (5 bases each). The CDR3 totals 12 residues. Looked up from germline, CDR1 is SGHAT and CDR2 is FQNNGV. V gave up 10 bases and J gave up 6 bases, with 15 bases separating them. CDR3 amino acids: CATGALGQTQYF. CDR3 nucleotides: TGTGCCACCGGGGCCTTAGGGCAGACCCAGTACTTC. Together with reference TRBV11-2 and TRBJ2-5, the CDR3 gives the full variable domain: EAGVAQSPRYKIIEKRQSVAFWCNPISGHATLYWYQQILGQGPKLLIQFQNNGVVDDSQLPKDRFSAERLKGVDSTLKIQPAKLEDSAVYLCATGALGQTQYFGPGTRLLVL.

This clone has at least ten counts. The rearrangement uses TRBV5-8 and TRBJ1-5; D is perhaps TRBD1 (5 bases). V lost 3 bases, J lost 2 bases, and 9 bases lay in between. The CDR3 has 14 amino acids. Germline CDR1 SGHTS, CDR2 YDEGEE. CDR3: CASSSRQRNQPQHF. The CDR3 nucleotides are TGTGCCAGCAGCTCCAGACAGCGCAATCAGCCCCAGCATTTT.

This clone was observed at least ten times. In the same sample, other DNA sequences code for this CDR3. CDR3 nucleotide sequence: TGCGCCAGCAGCTTGAGGGGGGGAACTGAAGCTTTCTTT. This translates into CASSLRGGTEAFF. J is TRBJ1-1 and V is TRBV5-1, with a possible D match to TRBD1 (6 bases). Trimming removed 1 base at V and 5 bases at J, with 9 bases between. The germline CDR1 and CDR2 sequences are SGHRS and YFSETQ. The CDR3 has 13 residues.

The gene calls are TRBV20-1 and TRBJ2-7; 8 nucleotides match TRBD2. The CDR3 runs to 11 residues. Trimming cost V 8 bases and J 4 bases; bases outside gene matches: 4. Germline CDR1 and CDR2: DFQATT and SNEGSKA (reference sequence). CDR3 sequence reads: CSMTSDYEQYF. The CDR3 DNA reads TGCAGTATGACTAGCGATTACGAGCAGTACTTC.

This clone has only a few counts. The chain combines TRBV27 with TRBJ1-2, with 11 bases lining up with TRBD1. This CDR3 spans 15 amino acids. Germline V gene sequence: CDR1 MNHEY, CDR2 SMNVEV (reference sequence). Trimming removed 0 bases from V and 4 bases from J; junction bases left unmatched: 1. In nucleotides, the CDR3 is TGTGCCAGCAGTTTATCCGGGACAGGGGGCTATGGCTACACCTTC. Translated, it gives CASSLSGTGGYGYTF.

The V gene is TRBV7-9, the J gene TRBJ2-5, with TRBD2 matching 11 bases. The germline V gene encodes CDR1 SEHNR and CDR2 FQNEAQ (reference sequence). V lost 5 bases to trimming and J lost 2 bases; unmatched junction nucleotides: 13. There are 18 residues in the CDR3. DNA of the CDR3: TGTGCCAGCAGCCGGAAGCGACTAGCGGGAATGATTCAAGAGACCCAGTACTTC. Translation: CASSRKRLAGMIQETQYF.

This clone appeared a single time. The J gene is TRBJ2-2, the V gene TRBV11-2; 10 bases map to TRBD1. CDR3 length: 16 amino acids. Germline-derived CDR1 and CDR2 are SGHAT and FQNNGV. V lost 4 bases and J lost 8; bases outside the gene matches: 10. The CDR3 loop reads CASSYRDRGVIGELFF. In DNA, the CDR3 is TGTGCCAGCAGCTACCGGGACAGGGGTGTGATAGGGGAGCTGTTTTTT. Full variable domain (outside the CDR3, taken from reference TRBV11-2 and TRBJ2-2): EAGVAQSPRYKIIEKRQSVAFWCNPISGHATLYWYQQILGQGPKLLIQFQNNGVVDDSQLPKDRFSAERLKGVDSTLKIQPAKLEDSAVYLCASSYRDRGVIGELFFGEGSRLTVL.

The chain is built from TRBV6-1 and TRBJ2-7; 7 positions agree with TRBD2. The CDR3 has 14 residues. CDR1 and CDR2 (germline): MNHNS, SASEGT. The V gene end was trimmed by 8 bases and the J gene end by 4 bases; junction bases not matched to a gene: 11. The CDR3 reads CASLAAGRNYEQYF. CDR3 coding DNA: TGTGCCAGCTTGGCAGCGGGACGGAATTACGAGCAGTACTTC.

This rearrangement joins TRBV6-4 to TRBJ2-2, with TRBD2 as a possible D gene (6 bases). From germline, CDR1 is MRHNA and CDR2 SNTAGT. This CDR3 has 14 amino acids. V was cut by 2 bases and J by 8 bases, with 12 bases left in between. The CDR3 region is CASSDGGSSGELFF. The CDR3 coding sequence is TGTGCCAGCAGTGACGGGGGGTCTTCGGGGGAGCTGTTTTTT.

The chain is built from TRBV5-1 and TRBJ2-3; TRBD2 aligns across 9 bases. Germline V gives CDR1 SGHRS, CDR2 YFSETQ. CDR3 length: 13 amino acids. The V and J ends lost 0 bases and 11 bases, in that order; junction bases with no gene match: 4. The DNA for the CDR3 is TGCGCCAGCAGCTTGGCGCGGCGGGAGGGGCAGTATTTT. It translates to CASSLARREGQYF.

The chain carries TRBV4-1 and TRBJ2-5, with TRBD2 identical over 7 bases. The CDR3 length is 13 residues. Unmatched junction bases numbered 2, after V lost 2 bases and J lost 5 bases. In germline, CDR1 is MGHRA, CDR2 YSYEKL. The CDR3 DNA follows: TGCGCCAGCAGCCAAAGGGGAGGGGAGACCCAGTACTTC. Amino acid sequence: CASSQRGGETQYF.

This clone was counted many times. V and J are TRBV28 and TRBJ1-5; TRBD1 matches at 7 bases. Germline V gives CDR1 MDHEN, CDR2 SYDVKM. CDR3 length: 15 residues. J lost 4 bases, V lost 6 bases, and 9 bases had no gene match. CDR3 bases: TGTGCCAGCAGCCTAATCGGGACAGTTAATCAGCCCCAGCATTTT. This encodes CASSLIGTVNQPQHF.

The chain combines TRBV5-4 with TRBJ2-1; D unclear. The CDR3 runs 14 residues. Trimming stripped 6 bases from V and 4 bases from J, with 14 bases between. Germline V gene lookup returns CDR1 SGHNT and CDR2 YYREEE (reference sequence). For the CDR3, the DNA is TGTGCCAGCACCGAGGCTGCGGCTTACAATGAGCAGTTCTTC. This encodes CASTEAAAYNEQFF.

Here the CDR3 reads CASSGDRVGNTEAFF. The CDR3, as DNA: TGTGCCAGCAGTGGGGACAGGGTCGGGAACACTGAAGCTTTCTTT. The chain recombines TRBV27 with TRBJ1-1; 9 bases match TRBD1. J lost 1 base, V lost 5 bases, and 5 bases had no gene match. Germline V gene lookup returns CDR1 MNHEY and CDR2 SMNVEV (reference sequence). This CDR3 has 15 amino acids.

The chain recombines TRBV28 with TRBJ1-4, with D unclear. V dropped 6 bases and J dropped 4 bases, with 15 bases sitting between them. Germline V gene lookup returns CDR1 MDHEN and CDR2 SYDVKM. CDR3 length: 15 residues. The chain's CDR3 is CASSPSGMFNEKLFF. For the CDR3, the DNA is TGTGCCAGCAGCCCGTCCGGAATGTTTAATGAAAAACTGTTTTTT.

This clone has only a few counts. The chain is built from TRBV7-2 and TRBJ2-3; D remains unclear. CDR3 length: 13 residues. Germline assignment: CDR1 SGHTA and CDR2 FQGNSA. V was trimmed by 1 base and J by 5 bases, leaving 7 bases between them. The CDR3 DNA reads TGTGCCAGCAGCTTAGAGGTACGAGATACGCAGTATTTT. Encoded protein: CASSLEVRDTQYF. Full variable domain (missing parts from reference TRBV7-2 and TRBJ2-3): GAGVSQSPSNKVTEKGKDVELRCDPISGHTALYWYRQSLGQGLEFLIYFQGNSAPDKSGLPSDRFSAERTGGSVSTLTIQRTQQEDSAVYLCASSLEVRDTQYFGPGTRLTVL.

This clone was counted a few times. The V and J genes are TRBV19 and TRBJ2-1; 8 bases fit TRBD1. This CDR3 has 14 residues. Germline lookup yields CDR1 LNHDA and CDR2 SQIVND (reference sequence). The V and J ends lost 8 bases and 5 bases, in that order; junction bases with no gene match: 8. The DNA for the CDR3 is TGTGCCAGTGGCAGGACAGGGCAGCACAATGAGCAGTTCTTC. The encoded protein is CASGRTGQHNEQFF.

This clone was seen a single time. This sequence joins TRBV9 and TRBJ1-3; 8 nucleotides line up with TRBD1. The V gene's germline CDR1 is SGDLS and CDR2 YYNGEE. The J segment lost 0 bases and the V segment lost 3 bases, leaving 5 bases of the junction unmatched. The CDR3 loop spans 16 amino acids. CDR3 nucleotides: TGTGCCAGCAGCGAGAGGACAGGGCACTCTGGAAACACCATATATTTT. Translated: CASSERTGHSGNTIYF.

This clone has just one count. The chain couples TRBV18 to TRBJ2-7, with D hard to call. The germline V and J ends were trimmed by 3 bases and 4 bases, with 19 bases remaining between them. Germline lookup yields CDR1 KGHSH and CDR2 LQKENI. The CDR3 runs to 16 residues. This CDR3 reads CASSPPREHGVYEQYF. The CDR3, as DNA: TGTGCCAGCTCACCCCCCAGAGAGCATGGGGTTTACGAGCAGTACTTC.